Described below is a single TCR beta chain sequence and its context. Germline lookup yields CDR1 MNHNY and CDR2 SVGAGI (reference sequence). Trimming took 5 bases from V and 1 from J, leaving 14 bases between them. The CDR3 has 15 amino acids. Healthy HIV-negative adults with no recent acute infections or vaccinations were recruited as donors. The data belong to a study of shared clonotypes between healthy human individuals. Each cell subset's genomic DNA was divided evenly among several immunoSEQ plates. Data came from immunoSEQ multiplex PCR; TCRdb stores just in-frame clones and leaves some out. Of 730,000 or so clones in the sample, 72% were seen once.

Material for sequencing was memory CD4+ T cells sorted from blood. Described subset: CD45RA-negative fraction. This clonotype was sampled from a woman in her twenties or thirties in good health. The gene calls are TRBV6-6 and TRBJ1-2; D is possibly TRBD1 (5 bases). CDR3 sequence reads: CASSNWDGRNYGYTF. As DNA, the CDR3 is TGTGCCAGCAGTAACTGGGACGGGCGTAACTATGGCTACACCTTC.